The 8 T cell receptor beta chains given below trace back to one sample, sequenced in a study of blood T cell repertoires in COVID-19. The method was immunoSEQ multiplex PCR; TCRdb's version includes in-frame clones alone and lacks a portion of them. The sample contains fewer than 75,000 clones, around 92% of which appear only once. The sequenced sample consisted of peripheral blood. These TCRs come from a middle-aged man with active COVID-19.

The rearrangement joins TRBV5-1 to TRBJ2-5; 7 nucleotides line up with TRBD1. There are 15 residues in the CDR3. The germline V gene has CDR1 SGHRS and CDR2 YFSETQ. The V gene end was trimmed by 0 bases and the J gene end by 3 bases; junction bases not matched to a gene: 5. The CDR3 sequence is CASSLEDRSEETQYF. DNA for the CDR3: TGCGCCAGCAGCTTGGAGGACAGGTCGGAAGAGACCCAGTACTTC. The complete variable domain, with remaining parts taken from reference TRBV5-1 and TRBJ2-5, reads KAGVTQTPRYLIKTRGQQVTLSCSPISGHRSVSWYQQTPGQGLQFLFEYFSETQRNKGNFPGRFSGRQFSNSRSEMNVSTLELGDSALYLCASSLEDRSEETQYFGPGTRLLVL.

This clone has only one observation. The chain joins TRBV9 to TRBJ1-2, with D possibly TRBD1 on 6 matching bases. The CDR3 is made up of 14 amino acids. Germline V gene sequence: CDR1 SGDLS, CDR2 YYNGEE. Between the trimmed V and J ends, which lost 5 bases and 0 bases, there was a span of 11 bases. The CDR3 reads CASSPTGSNYGYTF. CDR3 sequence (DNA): TGTGCCAGCAGTCCAACAGGGTCTAACTATGGCTACACCTTC.

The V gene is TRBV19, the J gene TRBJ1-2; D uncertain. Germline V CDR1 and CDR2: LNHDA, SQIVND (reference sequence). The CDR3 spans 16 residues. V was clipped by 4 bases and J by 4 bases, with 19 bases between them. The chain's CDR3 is CASSTDHSFRAYGYTF. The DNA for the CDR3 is TGTGCCAGTAGTACCGATCACAGCTTTCGCGCCTATGGCTACACCTTC.

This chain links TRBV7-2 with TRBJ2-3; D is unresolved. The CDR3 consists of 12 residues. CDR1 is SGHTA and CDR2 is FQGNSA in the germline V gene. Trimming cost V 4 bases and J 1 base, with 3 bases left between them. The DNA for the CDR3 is TGTGCCAGCAGCTCCGGCACAGATACGCAGTATTTT. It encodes CASSSGTDTQYF. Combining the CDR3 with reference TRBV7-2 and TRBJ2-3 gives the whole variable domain GAGVSQSPSNKVTEKGKDVELRCDPISGHTALYWYRQSLGQGLEFLIYFQGNSAPDKSGLPSDRFSAERTGGSVSTLTIQRTQQEDSAVYLCASSSGTDTQYFGPGTRLTVL.

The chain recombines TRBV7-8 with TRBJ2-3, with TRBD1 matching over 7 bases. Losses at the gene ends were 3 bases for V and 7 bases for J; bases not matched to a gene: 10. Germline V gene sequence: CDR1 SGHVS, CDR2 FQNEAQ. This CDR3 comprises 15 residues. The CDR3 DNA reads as TGTGCCAGCAGCTTGGGGACAGCGTCTATTAATACGCAGTATTTT. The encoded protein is CASSLGTASINTQYF.

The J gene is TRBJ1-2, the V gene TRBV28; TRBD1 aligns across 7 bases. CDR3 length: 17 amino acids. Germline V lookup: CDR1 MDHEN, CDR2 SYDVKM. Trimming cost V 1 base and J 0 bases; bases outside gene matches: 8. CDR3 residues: CASSLSRGTATNYGYTF. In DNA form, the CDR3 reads TGTGCCAGCAGTTTATCACGGGGGACAGCTACTAACTATGGCTACACCTTC.

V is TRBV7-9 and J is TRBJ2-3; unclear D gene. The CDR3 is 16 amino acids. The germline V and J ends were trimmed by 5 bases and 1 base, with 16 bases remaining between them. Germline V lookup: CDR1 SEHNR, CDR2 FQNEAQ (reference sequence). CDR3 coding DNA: TGTGCCAGCAGCCAAAGCCAGGTAACGGGCACAGATACGCAGTATTTT. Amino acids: CASSQSQVTGTDTQYF.

The CDR3 region has the DNA TGTGCTAGTGGTTTGGTATCCACAGGGTGGGAGACCCAGTACTTC. This translates into CASGLVSTGWETQYF. This chain links TRBV12-5 with TRBJ2-5, with D tentatively TRBD1 (6 bases). The V end was cut by 0 bases, the J end by 5 bases, with 13 bases between. The CDR3 covers 15 residues. The germline gives CDR1 LGHNT, CDR2 FRNRAP.